This paragraph reports one TCR beta chain. What antigen it recognizes has not been identified. Nothing much larger sits one base from this clone, and base qualities are not available. TCRbeta CDR3 regions were amplified from genomic DNA by means of the immunoSEQ Assay, a bias-controlled multiplex PCR. Under the source paper's analysis protocol: Nucleated cell counts per sample were estimated from amplification of reference gene primers within the assay. To quantify the absolute abundance of each unique TCRbeta CDR3 rearrangement, sequence reads were collapsed and filtered. For each sample, productive Simpson clonality was calculated as the square root of Simpson's diversity index over productive rearrangements. TCRdb re-hosts the immuneACCESS table, in-frame sequences only. Its copies lack some clones; in the studies checked, an unresolved V gene accounts for under half of them, and the cause for the rest is not known. That table is the source of V, J and clone size, and D and trimming were worked out from the DNA. The sample includes about 200,000 clones, with roughly 86% observed a single time. 4% of the sample lies in the top ten.

The record originates from a study of blood T cell repertoires in COVID-19 (dated by TCRdb to between 2020 and 2021). General notes on the study: The collaborator samples originated in the United States, Italy and Spain and spanned the acute and convalescent phases of COVID-19. The material from the prospective study consisted of cDNA or gDNA derived from T cells, B-cell-depleted T cells, or PBMCs. The dataset comprised deeply sampled blood TCRbeta repertoires from subjects exposed to, actively infected with, or recovered from COVID-19. The repertoires were released in a freely available public database intended as a resource for research on the immune response to SARS-CoV-2. The samples were drawn from two sources: the first 160 participants of the ongoing ImmuneRACE study, and 1,000 to 1,500 subjects contributed by 6 global collaborators. The sample metadata nearly always contained a de-identified subject ID, COVID-19 status, age in years and sex. Where available, HLA class I and class II types were taken from metadata supplied by the sample provider and were not determined by assay-based typing. What the work shows at the level of the full study, not this receptor alone: How much clinical and demographic metadata was included differed by source and by participant, and the metadata was provided uncurated.

In the prospective study, participants were about 18 to 90 years old, resided in fewer than 25 geographic areas of the United States, and were enrolled through a virtual design. In the prospective study, participants were assigned to cohorts based on the clinical history participants reported in a screening survey and a study questionnaire. In the prospective study, whole blood, serum and a nasopharyngeal or oropharyngeal swab were collected from each participant by mobile phlebotomists. Over an approximately 2-month period, participants in the prospective study had the option of providing additional blood draws and questionnaires. Before DNA extraction, prospective study blood samples were shipped either frozen or at room temperature. The germline V gene specifies SGHTA as CDR1 and FQGNSA as CDR2. Spanning cysteine to phenylalanine, the CDR3 consists of 14 amino acids. This entry keeps only the CDR3 DNA: 42 bases, framed from base 1. The V end loses 3 bases and the J end loses 7 bases, and a stretch of 12 bases separates them.

Sequencing was carried out using PBMCs or T cells enriched from blood (not recorded which). The chain couples TRBV7-2 to TRBJ1-4; the D segment could be TRBD1, given 5 matching bases. This clonotype was sampled from a woman in her 30s with acute COVID-19. Here the CDR3 is given as CASSFGREAEKLFF. DNA sequence: TGTGCCAGCAGCTTTGGCAGGGAGGCTGAAAAACTGTTTTTT.